Below are 14 T cell receptor beta chains sequenced from a single sample in a study of cytomegalovirus exposure and HLA in healthy donors. Primers included in the PCR were 60 Vbeta and 13 Jbeta primers. TCRdb's table, derived via immunoSEQ multiplex PCR, lists solely in-frame clones and lacks some. This table holds about 120,000 clones, approximately 76% found once. The sample consisted of PBMCs. These receptor sequences come from a man aged 60 to 75 in good health and CMV-seropositive.

The chain recombines TRBV6-1 with TRBJ2-1, with TRBD2 identical over 7 bases. This CDR3 contains 15 residues. Germline trimming cut 8 bases from V and 4 bases from J; bases unmatched to any gene: 11. Germline V gene data show CDR1 as MNHNS and CDR2 as SASEGT. In nucleotides, the CDR3 is TGTGCCAGCGAGAAGTCCCTAGCGGTTTACAATGAGCAGTTCTTC. This encodes CASEKSLAVYNEQFF.

The chain employs TRBV6-1 and TRBJ1-2, with D tentatively TRBD1 (6 bases). V lost 1 base and J lost 8, with 17 bases in between. The germline V gene has CDR1 MNHNS and CDR2 SASEGT. CDR3 length equals 15 residues. The CDR3 here is CASSEVWGRGPGYTF. The CDR3 region has the DNA TGTGCCAGCAGTGAAGTTTGGGGGCGCGGGCCCGGCTACACCTTC.

The J gene is TRBJ2-5, the V gene TRBV5-1; 14 bases are a match to TRBD2. Germline assignment: CDR1 SGHRS and CDR2 YFSETQ. V lost 0 bases and J lost 5; bases outside the gene matches: 6. This CDR3 has 17 residues. The CDR3 nucleotides are TGCGCCAGCAGCTTGGCCCCGACTAGCGGGGGGGCGGAGACCCAGTACTTC. Its protein product is CASSLAPTSGGAETQYF.

V is TRBV6-1 and J is TRBJ1-1; a weak D match, TRBD1 (5 bases). V was shortened by 4 bases and J by 5 bases, with 14 bases between the two germline ends. Germline V gene lookup returns CDR1 MNHNS and CDR2 SASEGT. CDR3 length: 14 amino acids. Here the CDR3 DNA reads TGTGCCAGCAGTGGGCTTCAGGGTAGGACTGAAGCTTTCTTT. Translated, it gives CASSGLQGRTEAFF.

The J gene is TRBJ2-1, the V gene TRBV10-3, with D unresolved. Trimming removed 4 bases at V and 0 bases at J, with 7 bases between. The germline V gene has CDR1 ENHRY and CDR2 SYGVKD. The CDR3 is 14 amino acids. This CDR3 is CAISVEYSYNEQFF. CDR3 DNA: TGTGCCATCAGTGTCGAGTACTCCTACAATGAGCAGTTCTTC.

The chain links TRBV5-6 to TRBJ1-2; no reliable D call. This CDR3 spans 18 amino acids. Trimming left V 4 bases short and J 0 bases short, with 22 bases between. CDR1 SGHDT and CDR2 YYEEEE come from the germline V gene. The chain's CDR3 is CASSQTKPGRETNYGYTF. In DNA form, the CDR3 reads TGTGCCAGCAGCCAAACTAAACCAGGACGGGAGACTAACTATGGCTACACCTTC.

The chain recombines TRBV5-1 with TRBJ1-2; the D gene is possibly TRBD1 (5 bases). V was clipped by 0 bases and J by 3 bases, with 9 bases between them. Germline V gene sequence: CDR1 SGHRS, CDR2 YFSETQ. The CDR3 runs to 14 residues. The CDR3 coding sequence is TGCGCCAGCAGCTTGGGACAGCTGCACTATGGCTACACCTTC. It is translated as CASSLGQLHYGYTF.

The rearrangement uses TRBV5-5 and TRBJ2-7; TRBD1 matches 10 bases. With 5 bases clipped from V and 2 bases from J, the junction kept 7 bases outside the gene matches. This CDR3 is built from 15 residues. The germline V gene has CDR1 SGHKS and CDR2 YYEKEE (reference sequence). The CDR3 nucleotides are TGTGCCAGCAGTTATTCCGGGACAGGGGCCTACGAGCAGTACTTC. Its translation: CASSYSGTGAYEQYF.

The chain employs TRBV5-1 and TRBJ1-2, with D tentatively TRBD1 (5 bases). Trimming left V 4 bases short and J 5 bases short, with 15 bases between. Germline V CDR1 and CDR2: SGHRS, YFSETQ. CDR3 size: 14 residues. The CDR3 coding sequence is TGCGCCAGCAGCCTCGGGTGGGGCCGATATGGCTACACCTTC. It translates to CASSLGWGRYGYTF. Based on the CDR3 plus reference TRBV5-1 and TRBJ1-2, the full variable domain is KAGVTQTPRYLIKTRGQQVTLSCSPISGHRSVSWYQQTPGQGLQFLFEYFSETQRNKGNFPGRFSGRQFSNSRSEMNVSTLELGDSALYLCASSLGWGRYGYTFGSGTRLTVV.

The chain employs TRBV6-1 and TRBJ1-5; D gene uncertain. Germline loops: CDR1 MNHNS, CDR2 SASEGT. CDR3 length: 13 amino acids. V lost 3 bases and J lost 9, with 12 bases in between. CDR3 nucleotide sequence: TGTGCCAGCAGTGAGGCAGCCAGAGGGCCCCAGCATTTT. The encoded protein is CASSEAARGPQHF.

The chain recombines TRBV29-1 with TRBJ1-1; D is possibly TRBD1 (6 bases). This CDR3 has 14 amino acids. Deletions cut 3 bases from V and 3 bases from J, with 14 bases between. Germline assignment: CDR1 SQVTM and CDR2 ANQGSEA. The chain's CDR3 is CSVERGNWYTEAFF. The CDR3 nucleotides read TGCAGCGTTGAGAGGGGGAACTGGTACACTGAAGCTTTCTTT.

V and J are TRBV7-9 and TRBJ1-2; 7 bases agree with TRBD1. This CDR3 contains 15 residues. J lost 3 bases, V lost 2 bases, and 6 bases had no gene match. Looked up from germline, CDR1 is SEHNR and CDR2 is FQNEAQ (reference sequence). CDR3 loop: CASSLNRGTDYGYTF. In nucleotides, the CDR3 is TGTGCCAGCAGCTTAAACAGGGGAACTGACTATGGCTACACCTTC.

The chain recombines TRBV7-9 with TRBJ2-1; possible D gene TRBD1, 6 bases. CDR3 length: 19 amino acids. V was clipped by 5 bases and J by 7 bases, with 30 bases between them. Germline loops: CDR1 SEHNR, CDR2 FQNEAQ (reference sequence). CDR3 region: CASSNIVSDGLKRGNEQFF. For the CDR3, the DNA is TGTGCCAGCAGCAACATCGTGTCGGATGGACTGAAAAGGGGGAATGAGCAGTTCTTC.

The chain combines TRBV4-2 with TRBJ1-2, with 7 bases fitting TRBD1. V was clipped by 4 bases and J by 4 bases; unmatched bases: 15. The germline V gene encodes CDR1 LGHNA and CDR2 YNFKEQ. The CDR3 consists of 17 residues. CDR3 sequence reads: CASSPESGTDRLYGYTF. As DNA, the CDR3 is TGTGCCAGCAGCCCAGAATCTGGGACAGACCGCCTCTATGGCTACACCTTC.